These 10 T cell receptor beta chains were sequenced from one sample in a study of Ad26.COV2.S vaccination and SARS-CoV-2 variants (dated by TCRdb to the early 2020s). Library creation used the immunoSEQ multiplex PCR assay. Here the immuneACCESS table is served through TCRdb, limited to in-frame sequences with V and J called. Missing clones are a known gap in these copies; in checked studies unresolved V genes cover under half, and the rest lacks a known reason. This sample comprises around 250,000 clones, 87% of them detected only once. The biggest ten clones account for roughly 3% of the sample. In the paper's terms, the treatment or condition label means: about 20 received Ad26.COV2.S at low or high dose, single or two shots; about 5 received placebo; per-sample allocation not given. For vaccine and placebo recipients, the sequenced repertoires came from samples collected on day 63 after the first injection.

The sample in question was peripheral blood, obtained in a trial of Ad26.COV2.S vaccine versus placebo. The receptors derive from a person between 18 and 65 years old who received the Ad26.COV2.S COVID-19 vaccine or a placebo.

Here the CDR3 reads CASRPSGRGGEQFF. CDR3 DNA: TGTGCCAGCCGGCCTAGCGGACGGGGGGGTGAGCAGTTCTTC. The J gene is TRBJ2-1, the V gene TRBV3-1 (or the pseudogene TRBV3-2); 8 bases are shared with TRBD2. Losses at the gene ends were 8 bases for V and 9 bases for J; bases not matched to a gene: 12. The germline gives CDR1 LGHDT, CDR2 YNNKEL (reference sequence). The CDR3 totals 14 residues.

The rearrangement uses TRBV29-1 and TRBJ1-2, with a possible D match to TRBD1 (6 bases). This CDR3 is built from 11 residues. In germline, CDR1 is SQVTM, CDR2 ANQGSEA. Trimming took 7 bases from V and 7 from J, leaving 13 bases between them. The CDR3 coding sequence is TGCAGCGGGTGGGGGACACTTGGCTACACCTTC. Residues: CSGWGTLGYTF.

This chain connects TRBV29-1 to TRBJ2-1; 9 nucleotides match TRBD1. Trimming at V came to 3 bases and at J to 0 bases, leaving 9 bases not matched to a gene. The CDR3 has 17 residues. CDR1 and CDR2 from the germline V gene are SQVTM and ANQGSEA. The CDR3 here is CSVDGQGRASSYNEQFF. The CDR3 DNA reads TGCAGCGTTGATGGACAGGGGAGGGCCAGCTCCTACAATGAGCAGTTCTTC.

This chain connects TRBV6-5 to TRBJ1-1; D possibly corresponds to TRBD1 (6 bases). Deletions cut 4 bases from V and 4 bases from J, with 10 bases between. The CDR3 is 13 amino acids. Germline V gene sequence: CDR1 MNHEY, CDR2 SVGAGI. CDR3 bases: TGTGCCAGCAGTTCCGTAGGGGGCACTGAAGCTTTCTTT. It specifies CASSSVGGTEAFF.

The chain has TRBV19 and TRBJ2-3; D is uncertain. The V end was cut by 2 bases, the J end by 4 bases, with 7 bases between. CDR1 is LNHDA and CDR2 is SQIVND in the germline V gene (reference sequence). This CDR3 has 13 residues. CDR3 region: CASSISSADTQYF. Here the CDR3 DNA reads TGTGCCAGTAGTATATCGTCTGCAGATACGCAGTATTTT. Complete variable domain (other parts from reference TRBV19 and TRBJ2-3): DGGITQSPKYLFRKEGQNVTLSCEQNLNHDAMYWYRQDPGQGLRLIYYSQIVNDFQKGDIAEGYSVSREKKESFPLTVTSAQKNPTAFYLCASSISSADTQYFGPGTRLTVL.

This chain joins TRBV4-3 and TRBJ2-5, with 8 bases that match TRBD2. The CDR3 covers 16 residues. The J segment lost 5 bases and the V segment lost 1 base, leaving 9 bases of the junction unmatched. Germline V gene sequence: CDR1 LGHNA, CDR2 YSLEER. The CDR3 DNA sequence: TGCGCCAGCAGCCAAGGAGCCGGGGGGGCGGGGGAGACCCAGTACTTC. Translation: CASSQGAGGAGETQYF.

This chain uses TRBV7-2 with TRBJ1-2, with a possible D match to TRBD1 (6 bases). Germline values: CDR1 SGHTA, CDR2 FQGNSA. The CDR3 extends over 16 amino acids. V lost 6 bases and J 0 bases, leaving 17 bases between the germline ends. The CDR3 reads CASSFDRLLANYGYTF. DNA of the CDR3: TGTGCCAGCAGTTTCGACAGGCTTCTCGCTAACTATGGCTACACCTTC.

The rearrangement links TRBV3-1 (or the pseudogene TRBV3-2) to TRBJ2-2; no reliable D call. Per germline, CDR1 LGHDT and CDR2 YNNKEL (reference sequence). The V gene lost 6 bases and the J gene lost 2 bases, with 1 base spanning the gap. The CDR3 sequence is 11 residues long. As DNA, the CDR3 is TGTGCCAGCAGAAACACCGGGGAGCTGTTTTTT. Its protein is CASRNTGELFF.

The chain links TRBV5-4 to TRBJ2-7, with a weak D call TRBD1 (6 bases). This CDR3 has 14 residues. Trimming took 2 bases from V and 6 from J, leaving 15 bases between them. From germline, CDR1 is SGHNT and CDR2 YYREEE (reference sequence). The CDR3 region has the DNA TGTGCCAGCAGCTTTGAGGGACACGGACCCGAGCAGTACTTC. This encodes CASSFEGHGPEQYF.

The V gene is TRBV5-1, the J gene TRBJ1-1, with D possibly being TRBD1 (5 bases). Deletions cut 1 base from V and 4 bases from J, with 8 bases between. The CDR3 runs to 13 residues. Germline loops: CDR1 SGHRS, CDR2 YFSETQ. The CDR3, as DNA: TGCGCCAGCAGCTTGCAGGGCGTCACTGAAGCTTTCTTT. Translation: CASSLQGVTEAFF. The entire variable domain, with the rest obtained from reference TRBV5-1 and TRBJ1-1, is as follows: KAGVTQTPRYLIKTRGQQVTLSCSPISGHRSVSWYQQTPGQGLQFLFEYFSETQRNKGNFPGRFSGRQFSNSRSEMNVSTLELGDSALYLCASSLQGVTEAFFGQGTRLTVV.